These 29 T cell receptor beta chains were sequenced from one sample in a study of blood T cell repertoires in COVID-19. Using immunoSEQ multiplex PCR, the repertoire was profiled, and TCRdb retains in-frame clones only, with some absent. Here the sample spans about 99,000 clones, around nine tenths being singletons. The material sequenced was peripheral blood. The receptor source for this set is a man aged 45-65 years in a cohort sampled during active COVID-19.

The chain recombines TRBV28 with TRBJ1-6; the D gene is possibly TRBD1 (5 bases). The CDR3 loop spans 18 amino acids. Germline V CDR1 and CDR2: MDHEN, SYDVKM. The V gene lost 5 bases and the J gene lost 11 bases, with 28 bases spanning the gap. CDR3 sequence (DNA): TGTGCCAGCAGTCTACCCCCGTCGGGCGGATGGGGGGAGGCACCCCTCCACTTT. Amino acids: CASSLPPSGGWGEAPLHF.

The V and J genes are TRBV6-5 and TRBJ1-2; D is perhaps TRBD1 (5 bases). V lost 3 bases and J lost 13, with 9 bases in between. The germline V gene has CDR1 MNHEY and CDR2 SVGAGI. This CDR3 has 10 residues. The CDR3 spells CASSYWGGTF. In DNA, the CDR3 is TGTGCCAGCAGTTATTGGGGGGGCACCTTC.

The CDR3 DNA follows: TGTGCCAGCAGTTACGGGGCTAGCGGGGGGGCCGAGCAGTTCTTC. Translation gives CASSYGASGGAEQFF. The chain recombines TRBV6-6 with TRBJ2-1; 12 nucleotides line up with TRBD2. This CDR3 has 15 residues. J was trimmed by 10 bases and V by 2 bases; bases with no gene match: 6. Germline assignment: CDR1 MNHNY and CDR2 SVGAGI (reference sequence).

In DNA, the CDR3 is TGTGCCAGCAGCTTAGCATGGGGCGATTCACCCCTCCACTTT. Encoded protein: CASSLAWGDSPLHF. The chain uses TRBV7-2 and TRBJ1-6, with D perhaps matching TRBD1 (5 bases). Germline V gene lookup returns CDR1 SGHTA and CDR2 FQGNSA. The CDR3 is 14 residues long. V lost 0 bases, J lost 8 bases, and 8 bases lay in between.

The chain combines TRBV5-1 with TRBJ2-1; D is possibly TRBD2 (6 bases). V was clipped by 0 bases and J by 4 bases, with 11 bases between them. The CDR3 consists of 15 residues. Per germline, CDR1 SGHRS and CDR2 YFSETQ. The CDR3 sequence is CASSLAPGEYNEQFF. CDR3 coding DNA: TGCGCCAGCAGCTTGGCACCGGGGGAGTACAATGAGCAGTTCTTC. Full variable domain (remainder filled in from reference TRBV5-1 and TRBJ2-1): KAGVTQTPRYLIKTRGQQVTLSCSPISGHRSVSWYQQTPGQGLQFLFEYFSETQRNKGNFPGRFSGRQFSNSRSEMNVSTLELGDSALYLCASSLAPGEYNEQFFGPGTRLTVL.

The chain employs TRBV28 and TRBJ1-6, with TRBD1 identical over 8 bases. V shed 6 bases, J shed 10 bases, and the junction held 8 bases outside the gene matches. This CDR3 contains 14 residues. Germline-derived CDR1 and CDR2 are MDHEN and SYDVKM. This CDR3 reads CASSNQGAGSPLHF. The CDR3 DNA follows: TGTGCCAGCAGCAATCAGGGGGCAGGCTCACCCCTCCACTTT.

A word on this clone: The same CDR3 is also encoded by other DNA sequences in this sample. The chain carries TRBV29-1 and TRBJ2-5; 8 bases match TRBD1. The CDR3 spans 12 residues. Looked up from germline, CDR1 is SQVTM and CDR2 is ANQGSEA. The V segment lost 5 bases and the J segment 1 base; nucleotides outside the gene matches: 0. The CDR3: CSVTGGQETQYF. Here the CDR3 DNA reads TGCAGCGTTACAGGGGGCCAAGAGACCCAGTACTTC.

The rearrangement joins TRBV6-5 to TRBJ2-1; 11 bases line up with TRBD2. In germline, CDR1 is MNHEY, CDR2 SVGAGI. CDR3 length: 15 amino acids. V shed 6 bases, J shed 10 bases, and the junction held 11 bases outside the gene matches. CDR3 nucleotide sequence: TGTGCCAGCAGACCGATTAGCGGGGGGGCCGTAGAGCAGTTCTTC. It encodes CASRPISGGAVEQFF.

The rearrangement joins TRBV2 to TRBJ2-1; TRBD2 matches at 8 bases. The germline V gene has CDR1 SNHLY and CDR2 FYNNEI. Trimming cost V 6 bases and J 4 bases; bases outside gene matches: 8. This CDR3 is 15 amino acids long. CDR3 amino acids: CASSAPGLGYNEQFF. CDR3 DNA: TGTGCCAGCAGCGCTCCGGGACTAGGATACAATGAGCAGTTCTTC.

V and J are TRBV11-3 and TRBJ2-1; 7 bases match TRBD1. The V gene's germline CDR1 is SGHNT and CDR2 YENEEA. V shed 5 bases, J shed 12 bases, and the junction held 13 bases outside the gene matches. This CDR3 has 14 amino acids. This chain's CDR3 is CASSPPTDRDGQFF. The CDR3 DNA reads as TGTGCCAGCAGCCCCCCTACCGACAGGGATGGGCAGTTCTTC.

The chain joins TRBV11-3 to TRBJ2-3, with D hard to call. This CDR3 contains 13 residues. V shed 3 bases and J shed 1 base, with 5 bases lying between them. CDR1 is SGHNT and CDR2 is YENEEA in the germline V gene. CDR3 sequence reads: CASSFEGTDTQYF. As DNA, the CDR3 is TGTGCCAGCAGCTTTGAGGGCACAGATACGCAGTATTTT.

CDR3 region: CASSGGTNYGYTF. CDR3 sequence (DNA): TGTGCCAGCAGCGGAGGGACAAACTATGGCTACACCTTC. This chain uses TRBV9 with TRBJ1-2, with D possibly being TRBD1 (6 bases). Germline V gives CDR1 SGDLS, CDR2 YYNGEE. This CDR3 has 13 residues. The V end lost 3 bases, the J end lost 2 bases, and 8 bases lay between the germline ends.

The V and J genes are TRBV4-1 and TRBJ2-7, with 7 bases that match TRBD2. Per germline, CDR1 MGHRA and CDR2 YSYEKL. The ends lost 0 bases at V and 4 bases at J; junction bases unmatched: 6. There are 15 residues in the CDR3. The chain's CDR3 is CASSQDHGGEYEQYF. The CDR3 bases are TGCGCCAGCAGCCAAGATCATGGGGGGGAGTACGAGCAGTACTTC.

The chain couples TRBV18 to TRBJ2-7; 11 bases map to TRBD2. This CDR3 contains 15 residues. CDR1 is KGHSH, CDR2 LQKENI, per germline. V shed 6 bases, J shed 2 bases, and the junction held 6 bases outside the gene matches. In DNA, the CDR3 is TGTGCCAGCTCGGCTACTAGCGGGAGAACCTACGAGCAGTACTTC. Residues: CASSATSGRTYEQYF.

V gene TRBV5-1 combines with J gene TRBJ2-1; 8 bases fit TRBD1. Germline CDR1 reads SGHRS; CDR2 reads YFSETQ. Losses at the gene ends were 0 bases for V and 7 bases for J; bases not matched to a gene: 0. The length of the CDR3 is 13 residues. DNA of the CDR3: TGCGCCAGCAGCTTGGGGGACAGGAATGAGCAGTTCTTC. Its protein is CASSLGDRNEQFF.

This chain joins TRBV18 and TRBJ1-2; 7 bases are shared with TRBD1. CDR1 and CDR2 from the germline V gene are KGHSH and LQKENI. CDR3 size: 13 residues. V dropped 5 bases and J dropped 4; count of bases not matched to a gene: 4. The CDR3 region is CASSMGQSYGYTF. In DNA, the CDR3 is TGTGCCAGCTCAATGGGACAGAGCTATGGCTACACCTTC.

The chain recombines TRBV5-4 with TRBJ2-1; the match to TRBD2 covers 7 bases. This CDR3 is 17 amino acids long. The J segment lost 0 bases and the V segment lost 2 bases, leaving 8 bases of the junction unmatched. Germline values: CDR1 SGHNT, CDR2 YYREEE (reference sequence). CDR3 sequence reads: CASSLPFGGSSYNEQFF. CDR3 in DNA: TGTGCCAGCAGCTTACCATTCGGGGGGAGCTCCTACAATGAGCAGTTCTTC.

The gene calls are TRBV11-1 and TRBJ1-5; unclear D gene. The CDR3 loop spans 13 amino acids. CDR1 is SGHAT, CDR2 FQDESV, per germline (reference sequence). Between the trimmed V and J ends, which lost 1 base and 11 bases, there was a span of 12 bases. In DNA, the CDR3 is TGTGCCAGCAGCTTAGACTCTCGGGGTTCCCAGCATTTT. This translates into CASSLDSRGSQHF.

V is TRBV7-9 and J is TRBJ1-5; D remains ambiguous. CDR1 and CDR2 from the germline V gene are SEHNR and FQNEAQ (reference sequence). V lost 1 base and J 6 bases, leaving 4 bases between the germline ends. This CDR3 region has 12 residues. This CDR3 reads CASSLVGQPQHF. CDR3 nucleotide sequence: TGTGCCAGCAGCTTAGTCGGTCAGCCCCAGCATTTT.

The chain joins TRBV2 to TRBJ2-7; D might be TRBD1 (5 bases). Germline V gene sequence: CDR1 SNHLY, CDR2 FYNNEI. The CDR3 loop spans 14 amino acids. V dropped 4 bases and J dropped 4 bases, with 14 bases sitting between them. CDR3 in DNA: TGTGCCAGCAGTGGTGCAGGGTCTTCTTACGAGCAGTACGTC. Protein product: CASSGAGSSYEQYV.

This clone was seen only a few times. The rearrangement joins TRBV7-9 to TRBJ1-6; TRBD1 agrees at 10 bases. There are 15 residues in the CDR3. V lost 4 bases to trimming and J lost 6 bases; unmatched junction nucleotides: 3. Germline assignment: CDR1 SEHNR and CDR2 FQNEAQ (reference sequence). CDR3 protein: CASSSGQGLNSPLHF. DNA for the CDR3: TGTGCCAGCAGCTCGGGACAGGGGCTTAATTCACCCCTCCACTTT.

The J gene is TRBJ1-4, the V gene TRBV2; D is uncertain. Germline CDR1 SNHLY, CDR2 FYNNEI. The CDR3 covers 14 residues. V lost 1 base to trimming and J lost 8 bases, with 11 bases between them. Here the CDR3 DNA reads TGTGCCAGCAGTGAAGAAGGTGGGCTGGAAAAACTGTTTTTT. Translated: CASSEEGGLEKLFF.

DNA of the CDR3: TGCGCCAGCAGCCGATCCGGGGGAACAGTTAATCAGCCCCAGCATTTT. It translates to CASSRSGGTVNQPQHF. The chain couples TRBV4-1 to TRBJ1-5; perhaps TRBD1 as D (5 bases). The CDR3 is 16 residues long. Germline V lookup: CDR1 MGHRA, CDR2 YSYEKL. V lost 4 bases, J lost 4 bases, and 17 bases lay in between.

The chain employs TRBV7-8 and TRBJ2-5; D uncertain. The CDR3 sequence is 15 residues long. CDR1 is SGHVS, CDR2 FQNEAQ, per germline. V was pared by 1 base and J by 2 bases, with 11 bases between. CDR3 protein: CASSLVRQTQETQYF. The CDR3 DNA reads TGTGCCAGCAGCTTAGTACGGCAGACTCAAGAGACCCAGTACTTC.

V gene TRBV14 combines with J gene TRBJ1-2; 9 bases match TRBD1. The V and J ends lost 1 base and 4 bases, in that order; junction bases with no gene match: 7. The CDR3 is 16 residues long. Germline V CDR1 and CDR2: SGHDN, FVKESK. For the CDR3, the DNA is TGTGCCAGCAGCCAAGCCCAGGGACAGGGCCTCTATGGCTACACCTTC. Its protein is CASSQAQGQGLYGYTF. The whole variable domain, remainder taken from reference TRBV14 and TRBJ1-2, is EAGVTQFPSHSVIEKGQTVTLRCDPISGHDNLYWYRRVMGKEIKFLLHFVKESKQDESGMPNNRFLAERTGGTYSTLKVQPAELEDSGVYFCASSQAQGQGLYGYTFGSGTRLTVV.

The chain recombines TRBV7-8 with TRBJ1-6; D is perhaps TRBD1 (5 bases). V lost 4 bases, J lost 1 base, and 8 bases lay in between. The CDR3 totals 15 residues. Germline V gene sequence: CDR1 SGHVS, CDR2 FQNEAQ. The DNA for the CDR3 is TGTGCCAGCAGCTCAGGGATGTCCTATAATTCACCCCTCCACTTT. Translation: CASSSGMSYNSPLHF. Supplemented by reference TRBV7-8 and TRBJ1-6, the full variable domain reads GAGVSQSPRYKVAKRGQDVALRCDPISGHVSLFWYQQALGQGPEFLTYFQNEAQLDKSGLPSDRFFAERPEGSVSTLKIQRTQQEDSAVYLCASSSGMSYNSPLHFGNGTRLTVT.

The chain uses TRBV7-3 and TRBJ2-3; D is undetermined. CDR1 and CDR2 from the germline V gene are SGHTA and FQGTGA. Trimming took 3 bases from V and 5 from J, leaving 3 bases between them. The CDR3 is 11 residues long. CDR3 bases: TGTGCCAGCAGCTTCGGAGATACGCAGTATTTT. This sequence encodes CASSFGDTQYF. The full variable domain, with the rest looked up from reference TRBV7-3 and TRBJ2-3, is GAGVSQTPSNKVTEKGKYVELRCDPISGHTALYWYRQSLGQGPEFLIYFQGTGAADDSGLPNDRFFAVRPEGSVSTLKIQRTERGDSAVYLCASSFGDTQYFGPGTRLTVL.

This rearrangement joins TRBV20-1 to TRBJ2-3, with 7 bases that match TRBD2. V was clipped by 6 bases and J by 14 bases; unmatched bases: 11. The germline V gene encodes CDR1 DFQATT and CDR2 SNEGSKA (reference sequence). The CDR3 has 11 residues. The CDR3 DNA sequence: TGCAGTGCACCTCAGCGGGGTACTTGGTATTTT. Its protein product is CSAPQRGTWYF.

The V and J genes are TRBV19 and TRBJ2-2; 8 bases are a match to TRBD1. The CDR3 contains 17 residues. CDR1 is LNHDA, CDR2 SQIVND, per germline (reference sequence). V lost 5 bases to trimming and J lost 1 base; unmatched junction nucleotides: 9. This chain's CDR3 is CASSARPGQVNTGELFF. DNA of the CDR3: TGTGCCAGTAGTGCGAGACCGGGACAGGTGAACACCGGGGAGCTGTTTTTT.